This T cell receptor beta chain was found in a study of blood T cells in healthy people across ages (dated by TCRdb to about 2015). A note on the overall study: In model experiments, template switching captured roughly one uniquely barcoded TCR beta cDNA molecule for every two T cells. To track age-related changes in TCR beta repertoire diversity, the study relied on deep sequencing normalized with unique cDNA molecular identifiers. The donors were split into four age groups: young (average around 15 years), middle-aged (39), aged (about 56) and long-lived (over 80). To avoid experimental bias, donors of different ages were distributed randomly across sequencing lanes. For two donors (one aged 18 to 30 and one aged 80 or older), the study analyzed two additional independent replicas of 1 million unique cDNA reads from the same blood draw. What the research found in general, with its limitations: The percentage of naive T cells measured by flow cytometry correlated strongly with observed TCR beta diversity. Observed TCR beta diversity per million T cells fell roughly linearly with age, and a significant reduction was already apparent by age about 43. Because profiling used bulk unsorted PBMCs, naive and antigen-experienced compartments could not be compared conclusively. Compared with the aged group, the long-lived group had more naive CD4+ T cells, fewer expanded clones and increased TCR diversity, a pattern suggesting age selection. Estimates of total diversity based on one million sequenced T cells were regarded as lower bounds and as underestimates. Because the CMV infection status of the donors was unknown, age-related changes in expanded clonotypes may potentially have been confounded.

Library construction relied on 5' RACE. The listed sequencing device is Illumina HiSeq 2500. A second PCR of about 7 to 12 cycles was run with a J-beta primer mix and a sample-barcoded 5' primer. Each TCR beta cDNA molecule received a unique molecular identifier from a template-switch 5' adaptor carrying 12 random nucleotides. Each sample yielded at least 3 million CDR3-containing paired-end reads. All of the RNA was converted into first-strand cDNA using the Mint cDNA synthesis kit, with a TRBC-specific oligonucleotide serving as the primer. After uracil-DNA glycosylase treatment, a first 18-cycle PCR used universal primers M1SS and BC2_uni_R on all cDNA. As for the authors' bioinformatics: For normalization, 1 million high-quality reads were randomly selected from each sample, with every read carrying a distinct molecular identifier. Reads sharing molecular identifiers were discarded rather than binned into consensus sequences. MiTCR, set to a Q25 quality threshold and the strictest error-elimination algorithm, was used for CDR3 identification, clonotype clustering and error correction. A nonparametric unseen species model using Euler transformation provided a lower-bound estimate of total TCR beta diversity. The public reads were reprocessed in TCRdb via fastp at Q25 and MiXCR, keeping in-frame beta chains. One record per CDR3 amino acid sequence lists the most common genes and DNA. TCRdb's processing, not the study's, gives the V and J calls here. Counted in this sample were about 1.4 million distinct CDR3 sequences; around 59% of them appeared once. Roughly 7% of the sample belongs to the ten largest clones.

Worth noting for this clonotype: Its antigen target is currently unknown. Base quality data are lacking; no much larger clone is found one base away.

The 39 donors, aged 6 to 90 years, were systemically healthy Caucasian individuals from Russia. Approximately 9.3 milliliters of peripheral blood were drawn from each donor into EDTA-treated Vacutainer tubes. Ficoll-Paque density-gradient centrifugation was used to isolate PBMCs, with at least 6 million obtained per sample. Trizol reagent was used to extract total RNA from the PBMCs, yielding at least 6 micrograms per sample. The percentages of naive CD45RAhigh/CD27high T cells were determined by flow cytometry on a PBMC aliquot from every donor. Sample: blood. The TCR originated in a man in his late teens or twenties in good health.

The nucleotide sequence reads TGTGCCAGCAGCCAAGATGTTGCACTAGCGGGGTTCAGGAATGAGCAGTTCTTC. It codes for CASSQDVALAGFRNEQFF. Recombination linked TRBV3-1 to TRBJ2-1, with TRBD2 matching 10 junction bases. As encoded in the germline V gene (reference sequence), CDR1 is LGHDT while CDR2 is YNNKEL. The CDR3 runs 18 residues from the cysteine to the phenylalanine. Here the CDR3 DNA is all that survives: 54 bases in frame from base 1. At the junction V is shortened by 0 bases and J by 7 bases; bases outside the gene matches: 12.